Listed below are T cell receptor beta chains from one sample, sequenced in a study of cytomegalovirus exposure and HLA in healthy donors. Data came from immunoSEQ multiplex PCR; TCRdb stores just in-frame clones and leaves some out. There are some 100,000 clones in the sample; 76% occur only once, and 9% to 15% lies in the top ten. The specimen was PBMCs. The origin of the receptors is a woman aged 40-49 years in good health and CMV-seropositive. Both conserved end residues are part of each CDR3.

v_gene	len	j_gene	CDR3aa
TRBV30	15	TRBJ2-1	CAWSPGLAGYNEQFF
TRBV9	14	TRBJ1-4	CASSGQGAYEKLFF
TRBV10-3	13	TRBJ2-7	CAISVTSEREQYF
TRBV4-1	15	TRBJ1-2	CASSPGTGYYYGYTF
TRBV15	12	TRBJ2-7	CATSRDRRSTYF
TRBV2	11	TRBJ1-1	CASSGGVEAFF
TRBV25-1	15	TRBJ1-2	CASSEGDRGHYGYTF
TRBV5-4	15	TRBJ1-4	CASSLMTGVNEKLFF
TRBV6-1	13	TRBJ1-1	CASSEAVSTEAFF
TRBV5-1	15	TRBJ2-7	CASSPTAGFTYEQYF
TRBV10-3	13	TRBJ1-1	CAISGTGGTEAFF
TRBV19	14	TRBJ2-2	CASSSRGGTGELFF
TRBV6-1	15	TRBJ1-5	CASSGGTGDNQPQHF
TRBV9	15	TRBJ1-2	CASSPAGTGIYGYTF
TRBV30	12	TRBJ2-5	CAWEGSQETQYF
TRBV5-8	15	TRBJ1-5	CASSLSQNSNQPQHF
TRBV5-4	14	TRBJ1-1	CASSLVGGNTEAFF
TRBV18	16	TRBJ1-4	CASSPFTGQGNEKLFF
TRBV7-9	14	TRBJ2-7	CASSFWSGGGEQYF
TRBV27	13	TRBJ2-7	CASRKDRRDEQYF
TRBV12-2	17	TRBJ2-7	CASRLRTSGGSSYEQYF
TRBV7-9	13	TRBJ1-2	CASSLRGNYGYTF
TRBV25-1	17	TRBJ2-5	CASSAPSGGSLQETQYF
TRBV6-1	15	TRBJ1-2	CASSMGGVQGYGYTF
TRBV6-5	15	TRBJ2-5	CASKDSLAGWETQYF
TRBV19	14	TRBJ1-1	CASSILYVNTEAFF
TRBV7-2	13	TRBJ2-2	CASRWGGTGELFF
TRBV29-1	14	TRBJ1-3	CSTRGRDTGNTIYF
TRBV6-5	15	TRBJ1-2	CASSRPGQIFGGYTF
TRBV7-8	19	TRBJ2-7	CASSADSLEPAHPLYEQYF
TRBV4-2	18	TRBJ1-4	CASSQGVGSWGGGEKLFF
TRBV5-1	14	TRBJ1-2	CASSLEQGARGYTF
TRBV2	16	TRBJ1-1	CASSIGGAGVNTEAFF
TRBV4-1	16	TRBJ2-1	CASSQPIRSSYNEQFF
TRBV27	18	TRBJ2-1	CASSSRSLTTGGRGEQFF
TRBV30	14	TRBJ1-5	CAWSISGFDQPQHF
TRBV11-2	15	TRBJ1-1	CASSFPGTANTEAFF
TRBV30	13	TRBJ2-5	CAWSPGVSETQYF
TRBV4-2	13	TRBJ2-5	CASSQDLQETQYF
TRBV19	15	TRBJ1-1	CASSIARGMNTEAFF
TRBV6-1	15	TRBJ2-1	CASSAGGSSYNEQFF
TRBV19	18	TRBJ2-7	CASSIGISGPRTEYEQYF
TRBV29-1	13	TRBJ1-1	CSVQGTPNTEAFF
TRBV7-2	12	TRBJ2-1	CASSLEAGGKFF
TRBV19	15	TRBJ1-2	CASSLGGGAVIGYTF
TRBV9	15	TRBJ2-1	CASSVVGGAYNEQFF